This TCR beta chain is from a study of T-cell memory formation after mild COVID-19. Study background: Largely, TCR clusters stayed within a single donor.

Of note for this clonotype: Its matching antigen is unknown.

Study-wide findings and caveats: Clones contracting day 15 to 85 were balanced CD4/CD8; later expanders leaned CD4+.

5'RACE primed at constant segments yielded TCR alpha and TCR beta cDNA libraries bearing sample barcodes and UMIs. TCRdb processed the 5' RACE reads anew with MiXCR; each CDR3 protein has one entry. The data show under 300,000 distinct CDR3 sequences, with over 15% seen just once and roughly 3.6% held by the top ten. J lost 2 bases, V lost 3 bases, and 6 bases had no gene match. The germline V gene encodes CDR1 SGHTA and CDR2 FQGTGA. The CDR3 covers 17 residues. The specimen was PBMCs or a T cell subset sorted from them (not recorded which). The rearrangement links TRBV7-3 to TRBJ2-5, with 13 nucleotides matching TRBD2. This receptor was taken from a man younger than 35 who had mild COVID-19 (a few samples of this study predate the infection). Cell type and time point are not known. This CDR3 is CASSFRTSGGLQETQYF. In DNA form, the CDR3 reads TGTGCCAGCAGCTTCCGGACTAGCGGGGGTCTACAAGAGACCCAGTACTTC.